Below are 16 T cell receptor beta chains sequenced from a single sample in a study of blood T cell repertoires in COVID-19 (TCRdb year 2020). The library was generated by the immunoSEQ multiplex PCR assay. TCRdb took this table from immuneACCESS and kept in-frame rearrangements with V and J called. Such tables lack part of the clones; where checked against another copy, unresolved V genes explain under half of the gap, and the rest is unexplained. The sample includes about 50,000 clones, with over 75% observed a single time. The ten largest make up approximately 15% of the sample. Material for sequencing was peripheral blood. The receptors shown here come from a human donor in a cohort sampled during active COVID-19.

This clone showed up just once. The gene calls are TRBV28 and TRBJ2-1; TRBD2 matches 9 bases. CDR1 and CDR2 from the germline V gene are MDHEN and SYDVKM. The CDR3 consists of 15 residues. V dropped 6 bases and J dropped 7; count of bases not matched to a gene: 10. The CDR3 sequence: CASSTYRTSANEQFF. The CDR3 coding sequence is TGTGCCAGCAGCACCTATCGGACTAGCGCTAATGAGCAGTTCTTC.

V is TRBV3-1 (or the pseudogene TRBV3-2) and J is TRBJ2-7; no clear D. This CDR3 comprises 15 residues. V dropped 2 bases and J dropped 4 bases, with 15 bases sitting between them. Germline values: CDR1 LGHDT, CDR2 YNNKEL (reference sequence). The DNA of the CDR3 is TGTGCCAGCAGCCAATTATTTAGAGGTGGGTACGAGCAGTACTTC. As protein: CASSQLFRGGYEQYF.

The chain joins TRBV7-2 to TRBJ1-1; TRBD1 agrees at 8 bases. The CDR3 is made up of 13 amino acids. V was clipped by 6 bases and J by 7 bases; unmatched bases: 7. Germline CDR1 and CDR2: SGHTA and FQGNSA. CDR3 sequence (DNA): TGTGCCAGCAGTCAGGGACAGGTAAATGAAGCTTTCTTT. This encodes CASSQGQVNEAFF.

The CDR3 DNA follows: TGTGCCAGCGTGCTATCCAAAGAGACCCAGTACTTC. It yields the protein CASVLSKETQYF. The chain combines TRBV2 with TRBJ2-5; D gene unclear. V was cut by 8 bases and J by 3 bases, with 10 bases left in between. This CDR3 comprises 12 residues. Germline V lookup: CDR1 SNHLY, CDR2 FYNNEI.

The rearrangement links TRBV30 to TRBJ1-4, with D unclear. The V gene lost 1 base and the J gene lost 4 bases, with 7 bases spanning the gap. Per germline, CDR1 GTSNPN and CDR2 SVGIG (reference sequence). CDR3 length: 13 amino acids. CDR3: CAWSERVNEKLFF. CDR3 nucleotides: TGTGCCTGGAGTGAACGGGTTAATGAAAAACTGTTTTTT.

This chain connects TRBV4-1 to TRBJ1-3; D not certain. Per germline, CDR1 MGHRA and CDR2 YSYEKL. Trimming removed 4 bases from V and 0 bases from J, with 13 bases in between. The CDR3 has 16 residues. CDR3 DNA: TGCGCCAGCAGCCGGCCCCACTACCTCTCTGGAAACACCATATATTTT. Its protein is CASSRPHYLSGNTIYF.

With respect to this clone: Different DNA sequences within this sample yield the same CDR3. The chain is built from TRBV7-2 and TRBJ2-5; D unresolved. CDR1 and CDR2 from the germline V gene are SGHTA and FQGNSA. The CDR3 totals 14 residues. The V end was cut by 0 bases, the J end by 2 bases, with 7 bases between. The CDR3: CASSLAGLQETQYF. CDR3 DNA: TGTGCCAGCAGCTTAGCGGGCTTACAAGAGACCCAGTACTTC. The full variable domain, in which reference TRBV7-2 and TRBJ2-5 provide the parts outside the CDR3, is GAGVSQSPSNKVTEKGKDVELRCDPISGHTALYWYRQSLGQGLEFLIYFQGNSAPDKSGLPSDRFSAERTGGSVSTLTIQRTQQEDSAVYLCASSLAGLQETQYFGPGTRLLVL.

This clone came up a few times. The chain has TRBV18 and TRBJ2-7, with 9 bases matching TRBD1. The V gene end was trimmed by 6 bases and the J gene end by 3 bases; junction bases not matched to a gene: 9. From germline, CDR1 is KGHSH and CDR2 LQKENI. CDR3 length: 15 amino acids. In DNA, the CDR3 is TGTGCCAGCTCGATCACTCGGGACAGGGACTACGAGCAGTACTTC. This translates into CASSITRDRDYEQYF.

This chain connects TRBV10-2 to TRBJ2-7; 10 bases are shared with TRBD1. This CDR3 region has 17 residues. CDR1 and CDR2 (germline): WSHSY, SAAADI. The V and J ends lost 10 bases and 6 bases, in that order; junction bases with no gene match: 21. The CDR3 nucleotides read TGCGCCACCGAAATGGGACAGGGGTCTCCCGAGGCAGTCGAGCAGTACTTC. Translated, it gives CATEMGQGSPEAVEQYF.

This chain uses TRBV10-3 with TRBJ1-1; D is uncertain. Deletions cut 3 bases from V and 1 base from J, with 9 bases between. The length of the CDR3 is 14 residues. Germline V gives CDR1 ENHRY, CDR2 SYGVKD. CDR3 nucleotide sequence: TGTGCCATCAGTGAACGGGGTGGGAACACTGAAGCTTTCTTT. Its protein product is CAISERGGNTEAFF.

The chain carries TRBV3-1 (or the pseudogene TRBV3-2) and TRBJ1-2; 9 bases are shared with TRBD1. The CDR3 length is 14 residues. In germline, CDR1 is LGHDT, CDR2 YNNKEL (reference sequence). Germline trimming cut 4 bases from V and 7 bases from J; bases unmatched to any gene: 7. The CDR3 DNA reads TGTGCCAGCAGCCTAAATATACAGGGGGCTGGCTACACCTTC. This gives the protein CASSLNIQGAGYTF.

The genes are TRBV10-2 and TRBJ2-7, with 9 bases matching TRBD1. CDR1 and CDR2 (germline): WSHSY, SAAADI. V lost 6 bases, J lost 1 base, and 7 bases stayed unmatched. This CDR3 comprises 15 residues. DNA of the CDR3: TGCGCCAGCAGGCAGGACAGGGGTGTTTCCTACGAGCAGTACTTC. Protein product: CASRQDRGVSYEQYF.

The CDR3 spells CASSRGGETQYF. The CDR3 DNA sequence: TGTGCCTCGTCCCGGGGGGGGGAGACCCAGTACTTC. The chain recombines TRBV30 with TRBJ2-5; 8 bases align to TRBD2. From germline, CDR1 is GTSNPN and CDR2 SVGIG (reference sequence). V shed 7 bases, J shed 5 bases, and the junction held 6 bases outside the gene matches. The CDR3 consists of 12 residues.

V usage is TRBV28 and J usage is TRBJ1-6; D perhaps matches TRBD1 (5 bases). V gave up 5 bases and J gave up 9 bases, with 26 bases separating them. This CDR3 contains 18 residues. Germline CDR1 is MDHEN and CDR2 is SYDVKM. CDR3 loop: CASSPSGQGRSRGSPLHF. CDR3 DNA: TGTGCCAGCAGTCCCTCTGGTCAAGGGAGGTCTAGGGGTTCACCCCTCCACTTT.

This chain links TRBV18 with TRBJ2-5, with 7 bases identical to TRBD1. Germline CDR1 KGHSH, CDR2 LQKENI. V shed 5 bases, J shed 2 bases, and the junction held 5 bases outside the gene matches. The CDR3 contains 14 residues. CDR3 DNA sequence: TGTGCCAGCTCATATCCGGGACAGCAAGAGACCCAGTACTTC. Protein product: CASSYPGQQETQYF.

The V gene is TRBV27, the J gene TRBJ2-7; 9 bases map to TRBD2. This CDR3 comprises 18 residues. V lost 5 bases and J lost 4; bases outside the gene matches: 18. Germline CDR1 is MNHEY and CDR2 is SMNVEV (reference sequence). CDR3 sequence reads: CASSLQGSGRSHTYEQYF. The DNA for the CDR3 is TGTGCCAGCAGTCTCCAGGGGAGCGGGAGGTCCCACACTTACGAGCAGTACTTC.